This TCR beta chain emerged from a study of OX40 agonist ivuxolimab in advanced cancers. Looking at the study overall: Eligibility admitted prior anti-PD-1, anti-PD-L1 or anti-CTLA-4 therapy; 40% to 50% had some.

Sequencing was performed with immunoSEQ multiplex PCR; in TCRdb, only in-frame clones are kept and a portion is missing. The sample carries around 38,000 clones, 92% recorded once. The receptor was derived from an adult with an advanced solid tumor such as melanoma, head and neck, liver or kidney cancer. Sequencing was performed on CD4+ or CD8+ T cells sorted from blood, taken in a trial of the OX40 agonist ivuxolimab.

CDR3 protein: CASSGEGRYATNEKLFF. Here the CDR3 DNA reads TGTGCCAGCAGTGGTGAAGGACGGTATGCAACTAATGAAAAACTGTTTTTT. V is TRBV2 and J is TRBJ1-4; D unresolved. CDR1 and CDR2 (germline): SNHLY, FYNNEI. V lost 4 bases and J 0 bases, leaving 15 bases between the germline ends. The CDR3 has 17 residues.